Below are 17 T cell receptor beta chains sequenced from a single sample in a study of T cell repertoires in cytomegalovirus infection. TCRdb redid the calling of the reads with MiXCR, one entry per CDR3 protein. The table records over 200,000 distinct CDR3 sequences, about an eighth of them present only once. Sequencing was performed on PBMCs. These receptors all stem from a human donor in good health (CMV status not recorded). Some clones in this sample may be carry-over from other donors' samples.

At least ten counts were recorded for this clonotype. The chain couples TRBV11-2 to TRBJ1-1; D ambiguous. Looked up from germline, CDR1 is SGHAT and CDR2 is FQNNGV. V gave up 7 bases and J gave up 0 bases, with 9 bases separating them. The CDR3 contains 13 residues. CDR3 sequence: CASTLILNTEAFF. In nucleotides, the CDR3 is TGTGCCAGCACCCTAATACTGAACACTGAAGCTTTCTTT.

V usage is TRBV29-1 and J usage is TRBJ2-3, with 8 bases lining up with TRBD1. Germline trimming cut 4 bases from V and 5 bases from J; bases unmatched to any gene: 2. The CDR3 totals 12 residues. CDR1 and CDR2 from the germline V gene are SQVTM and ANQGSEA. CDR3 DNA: TGCAGCGTTGCAGGGGGCGAAGATACGCAGTATTTT. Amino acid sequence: CSVAGGEDTQYF.

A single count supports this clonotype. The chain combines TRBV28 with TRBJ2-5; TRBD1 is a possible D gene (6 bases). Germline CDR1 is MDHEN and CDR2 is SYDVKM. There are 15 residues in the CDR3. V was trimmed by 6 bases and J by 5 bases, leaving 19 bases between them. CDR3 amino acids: CASSYRGQIGETQYF. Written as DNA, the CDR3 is TGTGCCAGCAGCTACCGAGGACAGATCGGCGAGACCCAGTACTTC.

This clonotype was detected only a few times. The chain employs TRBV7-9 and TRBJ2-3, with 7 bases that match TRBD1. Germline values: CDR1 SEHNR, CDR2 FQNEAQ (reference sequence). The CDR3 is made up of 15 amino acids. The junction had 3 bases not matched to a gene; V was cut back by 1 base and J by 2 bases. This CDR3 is CASSLGGQITDTQYF. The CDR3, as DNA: TGTGCCAGCAGCTTAGGGGGACAGATCACAGATACGCAGTATTTT.

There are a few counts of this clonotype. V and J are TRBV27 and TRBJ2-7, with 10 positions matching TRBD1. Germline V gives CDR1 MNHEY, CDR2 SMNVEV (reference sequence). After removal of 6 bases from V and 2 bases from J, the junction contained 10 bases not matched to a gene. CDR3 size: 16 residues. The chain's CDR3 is CASSPGTGEPPYEQYF. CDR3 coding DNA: TGTGCCAGCAGCCCCGGGACAGGGGAACCACCCTACGAGCAGTACTTC.

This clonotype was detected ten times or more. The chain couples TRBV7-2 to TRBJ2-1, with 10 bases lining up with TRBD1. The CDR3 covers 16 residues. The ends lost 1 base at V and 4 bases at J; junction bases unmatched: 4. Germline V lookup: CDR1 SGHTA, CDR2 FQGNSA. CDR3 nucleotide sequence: TGTGCCAGCAGCTTAGAGTCGGGACAGGGGTACAATGAGCAGTTCTTC. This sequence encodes CASSLESGQGYNEQFF.

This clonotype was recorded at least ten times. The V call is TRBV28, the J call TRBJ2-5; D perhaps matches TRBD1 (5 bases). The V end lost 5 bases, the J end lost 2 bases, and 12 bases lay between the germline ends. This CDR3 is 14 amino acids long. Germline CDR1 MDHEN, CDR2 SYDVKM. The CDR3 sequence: CASSARTRQETQYF. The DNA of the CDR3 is TGTGCCAGCAGTGCCCGGACACGACAAGAGACCCAGTACTTC. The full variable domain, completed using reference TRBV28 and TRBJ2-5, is DVKVTQSSRYLVKRTGEKVFLECVQDMDHENMFWYRQDPGLGLRLIYFSYDVKMKEKGDIPEGYSVSREKKERFSLILESASTNQTSMYLCASSARTRQETQYFGPGTRLLVL.

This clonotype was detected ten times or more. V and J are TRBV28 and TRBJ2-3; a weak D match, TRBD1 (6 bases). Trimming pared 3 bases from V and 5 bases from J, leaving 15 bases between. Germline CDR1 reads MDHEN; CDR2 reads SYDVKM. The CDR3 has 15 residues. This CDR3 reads CASSFLRGAGDTQYF. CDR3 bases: TGTGCCAGCAGTTTCCTCAGGGGTGCGGGAGATACGCAGTATTTT.

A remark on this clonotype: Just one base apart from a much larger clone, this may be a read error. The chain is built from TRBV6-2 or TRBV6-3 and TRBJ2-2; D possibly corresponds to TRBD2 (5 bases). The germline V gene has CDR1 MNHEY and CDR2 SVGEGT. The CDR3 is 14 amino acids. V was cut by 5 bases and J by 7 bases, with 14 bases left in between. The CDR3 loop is CASSPGVEVGELFF. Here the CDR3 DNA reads TGTGCCAGCAGTCCCGGGGTTGAAGTCGGGGAGCTGTTTTTT.

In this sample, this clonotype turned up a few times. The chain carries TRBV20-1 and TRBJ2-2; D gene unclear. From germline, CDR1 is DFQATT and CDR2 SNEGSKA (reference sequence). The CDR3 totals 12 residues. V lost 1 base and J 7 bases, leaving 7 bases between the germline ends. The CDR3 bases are TGCAGTGCTAGAGTAGGCGTCGGGGAGCTGTTTTTT. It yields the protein CSARVGVGELFF.

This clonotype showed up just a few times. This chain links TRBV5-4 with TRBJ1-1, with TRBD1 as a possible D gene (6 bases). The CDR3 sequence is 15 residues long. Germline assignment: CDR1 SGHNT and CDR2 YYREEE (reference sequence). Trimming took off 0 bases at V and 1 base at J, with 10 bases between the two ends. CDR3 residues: CASSLETGRNTEAFF. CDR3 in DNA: TGTGCCAGCAGCTTGGAGACAGGCAGGAACACTGAAGCTTTCTTT.

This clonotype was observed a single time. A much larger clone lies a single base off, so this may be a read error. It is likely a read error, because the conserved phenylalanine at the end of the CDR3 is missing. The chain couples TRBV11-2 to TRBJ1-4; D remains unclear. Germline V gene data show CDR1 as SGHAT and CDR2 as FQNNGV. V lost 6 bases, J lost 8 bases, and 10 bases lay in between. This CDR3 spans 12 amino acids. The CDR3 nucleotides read TGTGCCAGCAGATCGATGGCGGAAAAACTGTTTTCT. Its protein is CASRSMAEKLFS.

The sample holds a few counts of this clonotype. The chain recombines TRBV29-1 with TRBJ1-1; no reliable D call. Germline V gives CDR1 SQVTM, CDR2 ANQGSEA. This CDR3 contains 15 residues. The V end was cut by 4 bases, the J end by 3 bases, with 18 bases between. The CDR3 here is CSVALLGSGDTEAFF. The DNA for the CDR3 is TGCAGCGTTGCCCTTTTAGGCAGTGGGGACACTGAAGCTTTCTTT.

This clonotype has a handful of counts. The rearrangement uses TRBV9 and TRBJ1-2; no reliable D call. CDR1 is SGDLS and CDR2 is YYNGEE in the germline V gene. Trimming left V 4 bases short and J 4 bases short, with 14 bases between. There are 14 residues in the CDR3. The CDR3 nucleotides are TGTGCCAGCAGCCCCGGTTTGGGGTCCTATGGCTACACCTTC. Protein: CASSPGLGSYGYTF.

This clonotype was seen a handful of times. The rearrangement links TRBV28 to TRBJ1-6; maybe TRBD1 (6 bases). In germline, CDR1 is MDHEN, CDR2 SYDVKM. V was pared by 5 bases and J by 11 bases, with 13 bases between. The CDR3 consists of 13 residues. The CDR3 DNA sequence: TGTGCCAGCAGTATTCAGGGGCTTCCACCCCTCCACTTT. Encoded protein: CASSIQGLPPLHF.

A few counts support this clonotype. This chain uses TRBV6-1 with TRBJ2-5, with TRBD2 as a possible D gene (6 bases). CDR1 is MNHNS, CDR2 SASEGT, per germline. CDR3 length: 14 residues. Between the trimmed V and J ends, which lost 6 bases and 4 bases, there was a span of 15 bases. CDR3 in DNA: TGTGCCAGCAGGCCCCCGGGAGCACCAGAGACCCAGTACTTC. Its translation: CASRPPGAPETQYF.

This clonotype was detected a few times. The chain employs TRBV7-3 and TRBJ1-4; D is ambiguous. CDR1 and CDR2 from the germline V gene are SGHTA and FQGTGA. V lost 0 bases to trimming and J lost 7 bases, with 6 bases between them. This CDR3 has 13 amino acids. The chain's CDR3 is CASSLTRGEKLFF. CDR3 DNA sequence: TGTGCCAGCAGCTTAACTCGGGGTGAAAAACTGTTTTTT.